These 25 T cell receptor beta chains came from one sample sequenced in a study of cytomegalovirus exposure and HLA in healthy donors. Clones were read by immunoSEQ multiplex PCR, and TCRdb kept only the in-frame ones, dropping some. The profile shows roughly 140,000 clones, more than 75% of them singletons. Sequencing was done on a sample of PBMCs. The source of these receptors is a man aged 18 to 35 in good health and CMV-seropositive.

The V and J genes are TRBV7-2 and TRBJ2-7; 8 bases map to TRBD2. Germline CDR1 is SGHTA and CDR2 is FQGNSA. The CDR3 length is 16 residues. After removal of 2 bases from V and 1 base from J, the junction contained 7 bases not matched to a gene. This CDR3 reads CASSLYGGGTSYEQYF. The CDR3 coding sequence is TGTGCCAGCAGCTTATATGGCGGGGGGACATCCTACGAGCAGTACTTC.

The chain is built from TRBV29-1 and TRBJ1-1, with D perhaps matching TRBD1 (6 bases). This CDR3 has 14 residues. Germline CDR1 SQVTM, CDR2 ANQGSEA. V was pared by 5 bases and J by 0 bases, with 13 bases between. CDR3 DNA sequence: TGCAGCGTTTTAGGACAGATTATGAACACTGAAGCTTTCTTT. Translated: CSVLGQIMNTEAFF.

J is TRBJ1-1 and V is TRBV14; D is undetermined. CDR3 length: 14 residues. Germline V gene sequence: CDR1 SGHDN, CDR2 FVKESK. V was cut by 3 bases and J by 10 bases, with 18 bases left in between. This chain's CDR3 is CASSHLSTAQRAFF. The CDR3 bases are TGTGCCAGCAGCCATTTGAGTACCGCTCAGCGAGCTTTCTTT.

This clone was detected only once. The chain combines TRBV7-3 with TRBJ2-3; possible D gene TRBD1, 6 bases. The CDR3 consists of 16 residues. The germline V and J ends were trimmed by 5 bases and 4 bases, with 19 bases remaining between them. The germline gives CDR1 SGHTA, CDR2 FQGTGA. The DNA for the CDR3 is TGTGCCAGCAGCAGGTCCCGACTGGGGGCCCCAGATACGCAGTATTTT. Its protein product is CASSRSRLGAPDTQYF.

About this clone itself: Different DNA sequences within this sample yield the same CDR3. Here the CDR3 DNA reads TGTGCCAGCAGCTTAGCCAGTTCCTACAATGAGCAGTTCTTC. Protein product: CASSLASSYNEQFF. The chain couples TRBV7-9 to TRBJ2-1; no definite D call. Germline lookup yields CDR1 SEHNR and CDR2 FQNEAQ (reference sequence). This CDR3 is built from 14 residues. The germline V and J ends were trimmed by 0 bases and 1 base, with 4 bases remaining between them.

The chain recombines TRBV19 with TRBJ2-3; 8 bases match TRBD1. The CDR3 runs 16 residues. With V trimmed by 5 bases and J by 3 bases, 10 bases remained unmatched. The germline CDR1 and CDR2 sequences are LNHDA and SQIVND (reference sequence). The CDR3 DNA reads as TGTGCCAGTAGTTTACGGACAGGGACCCTAACAGATACGCAGTATTTT. Translating gives CASSLRTGTLTDTQYF.

The rearrangement links TRBV7-9 to TRBJ2-3; TRBD2 is a possible D gene (6 bases). The CDR3 sequence is 14 residues long. Germline V gene lookup returns CDR1 SEHNR and CDR2 FQNEAQ (reference sequence). V was pared by 8 bases and J by 4 bases, with 16 bases between. The CDR3 region is CASQTRGTSDTQYF. CDR3 nucleotide sequence: TGTGCCAGCCAAACGCGGGGTACGTCAGATACGCAGTATTTT.

This chain joins TRBV10-3 and TRBJ1-5; 8 bases are a match to TRBD1. Germline assignment: CDR1 ENHRY and CDR2 SYGVKD. The V and J ends lost 6 bases and 4 bases, in that order; junction bases with no gene match: 5. The CDR3 contains 14 residues. The CDR3 is CAISAGGENQPQHF. The CDR3 region has the DNA TGTGCCATCAGCGCAGGGGGCGAAAATCAGCCCCAGCATTTT.

This clone has a single count. V and J are TRBV18 and TRBJ2-1; 9 positions match TRBD2. V was pared by 7 bases and J by 7 bases, with 8 bases of the junction left unmatched. CDR3 size: 14 residues. CDR1 KGHSH and CDR2 LQKENI come from the germline V gene. The CDR3 loop is CASFAGGPVNEQFF. The CDR3 nucleotides read TGTGCCAGCTTCGCGGGAGGGCCTGTGAATGAGCAGTTCTTC.

The chain uses TRBV25-1 and TRBJ2-1; no firm D call. V was clipped by 1 base and J by 6 bases, with 13 bases between them. The CDR3 has 15 residues. Germline CDR1 and CDR2: MGHDK and SYGVNS. The CDR3 protein is CASSESRSFSNEQFF. CDR3 in DNA: TGTGCCAGCAGTGAATCGAGGAGTTTTTCCAATGAGCAGTTCTTC.

The V call is TRBV6-5, the J call TRBJ1-1; TRBD1 aligns across 8 bases. Germline CDR1 and CDR2: MNHEY and SVGAGI. V was pared by 8 bases and J by 1 base, with 3 bases of the junction left unmatched. The CDR3 length is 13 residues. This CDR3 is CASQTGANTEAFF. The CDR3 DNA is TGTGCCAGCCAGACAGGGGCGAACACTGAAGCTTTCTTT.

The chain couples TRBV19 to TRBJ2-5; D might be TRBD2 (6 bases). The V gene lost 2 bases and the J gene lost 10 bases, with 20 bases spanning the gap. This CDR3 is built from 15 residues. Germline values: CDR1 LNHDA, CDR2 SQIVND (reference sequence). The CDR3 sequence is CASSINGEAGWGQYF. DNA for the CDR3: TGTGCCAGTAGTATAAACGGGGAGGCAGGCTGGGGCCAGTACTTC.

This rearrangement joins TRBV5-1 to TRBJ1-1; D may be TRBD1 (5 bases). The CDR3 has 14 residues. Trimming removed 2 bases at V and 1 base at J, with 9 bases between. The germline gives CDR1 SGHRS, CDR2 YFSETQ. For the CDR3, the DNA is TGCGCCAGCAGCTTTGGCGGGACGAACACTGAAGCTTTCTTT. Its translation: CASSFGGTNTEAFF.

This chain connects TRBV6-5 to TRBJ2-7; unclear D gene. The CDR3 extends over 15 amino acids. Germline V gene lookup returns CDR1 MNHEY and CDR2 SVGAGI. Trimming took off 5 bases at V and 4 bases at J, with 18 bases between the two ends. For the CDR3, the DNA is TGTGCCAGCAGTACTTATTGGGCGCCTCGATACGAGCAGTACTTC. This codes for CASSTYWAPRYEQYF.

The CDR3 is CASSPPSGGGYNEQFF. CDR3 nucleotides: TGCGCCAGCAGCCCACCCAGCGGGGGGGGATACAATGAGCAGTTCTTC. V usage is TRBV5-1 and J usage is TRBJ2-1; TRBD2 agrees at 10 bases. The CDR3 spans 16 residues. Losses at the gene ends were 4 bases for V and 4 bases for J; bases not matched to a gene: 8. Germline V gene data show CDR1 as SGHRS and CDR2 as YFSETQ.

This clone has a handful of counts. This chain joins TRBV30 and TRBJ2-7; 7 bases align to TRBD2. CDR3 length: 14 residues. Trimming took 2 bases from V and 7 from J; bases not matched to a gene: 11. Per germline, CDR1 GTSNPN and CDR2 SVGIG (reference sequence). The CDR3 is CAWSRVRLAGEQYF. The CDR3 nucleotides read TGTGCCTGGAGTAGGGTTAGACTAGCCGGGGAGCAGTACTTC. Full variable domain (outside the CDR3, taken from reference TRBV30 and TRBJ2-7): SQTIHQWPATLVQPVGSPLSLECTVEGTSNPNLYWYRQAAGRGLQLLFYSVGIGQISSEVPQNLSASRPQDRQFILSSKKLLLSDSGFYLCAWSRVRLAGEQYFGPGTRLTVT.

This chain links TRBV10-2 with TRBJ2-1; D ambiguous. Deletions cut 2 bases from V and 0 bases from J, with 8 bases between. The germline V gene has CDR1 WSHSY and CDR2 SAAADI. The CDR3 loop spans 15 amino acids. The CDR3 protein is CASSETVGSYNEQFF. CDR3 nucleotides: TGCGCCAGCAGTGAGACTGTTGGCTCCTACAATGAGCAGTTCTTC.

The rearrangement joins TRBV11-3 to TRBJ2-7; a weak D match, TRBD2 (5 bases). Trimming removed 0 bases at V and 0 bases at J, with 6 bases between. Germline lookup yields CDR1 SGHNT and CDR2 YENEEA. CDR3 size: 14 residues. CDR3 region: CASSLDRGSYEQYF. CDR3 in DNA: TGTGCCAGCAGCTTAGATCGGGGCTCCTACGAGCAGTACTTC.

This chain uses TRBV30 with TRBJ1-6; TRBD1 matches at 9 bases. The CDR3 runs to 14 residues. With V trimmed by 2 bases and J by 10 bases, 6 bases remained unmatched. Germline CDR1 GTSNPN, CDR2 SVGIG (reference sequence). The CDR3 coding sequence is TGTGCCTGGAGTCCAACAGGGGGCGGATCACCCCTCCACTTT. It translates to CAWSPTGGGSPLHF.

This chain uses TRBV5-1 with TRBJ2-2; no reliable D call. Trimming stripped 1 base from V and 3 bases from J, with 10 bases between. Per germline, CDR1 SGHRS and CDR2 YFSETQ. The CDR3 totals 15 residues. The CDR3 DNA reads TGCGCCAGCAGCTTGCGTCAGGCAGACACCGGGGAGCTGTTTTTT. As protein: CASSLRQADTGELFF. Based on the CDR3 plus reference TRBV5-1 and TRBJ2-2, the full variable domain is KAGVTQTPRYLIKTRGQQVTLSCSPISGHRSVSWYQQTPGQGLQFLFEYFSETQRNKGNFPGRFSGRQFSNSRSEMNVSTLELGDSALYLCASSLRQADTGELFFGEGSRLTVL.

The chain links TRBV5-1 to TRBJ1-1; a weak D match, TRBD1 (6 bases). Germline loops: CDR1 SGHRS, CDR2 YFSETQ. Trimming took 0 bases from V and 5 from J, leaving 14 bases between them. The CDR3 length is 15 residues. The CDR3 DNA reads as TGCGCCAGCAGCTTGGTTGTGGGGGCGCAAACTGAAGCTTTCTTT. This codes for CASSLVVGAQTEAFF.

This clone is a singleton in its sample. The chain recombines TRBV6-5 with TRBJ1-6; perhaps TRBD1 as D (5 bases). From germline, CDR1 is MNHEY and CDR2 SVGAGI. CDR3 length equals 15 residues. Trimming removed 0 bases from V and 10 bases from J, with 13 bases in between. The CDR3 loop is CASSYSGARGSPLHF. The DNA of the CDR3 is TGTGCCAGCAGTTACTCTGGGGCCCGGGGGTCACCCCTCCACTTT.

This clone occurred once. The chain joins TRBV11-2 to TRBJ2-7, with 7 bases aligning to TRBD2. Germline CDR1 and CDR2: SGHAT and FQNNGV. This CDR3 comprises 15 residues. The V and J ends lost 0 bases and 2 bases, in that order; junction bases with no gene match: 4. CDR3 sequence reads: CASSLDTSAAYEQYF. Written as DNA, the CDR3 is TGTGCCAGCAGCTTAGATACTAGCGCGGCCTACGAGCAGTACTTC. The full variable domain, its missing parts supplied by reference TRBV11-2 and TRBJ2-7, is EAGVAQSPRYKIIEKRQSVAFWCNPISGHATLYWYQQILGQGPKLLIQFQNNGVVDDSQLPKDRFSAERLKGVDSTLKIQPAKLEDSAVYLCASSLDTSAAYEQYFGPGTRLTVT.

The chain employs TRBV2 and TRBJ2-2; tentative D call: TRBD1 (5 bases). CDR1 is SNHLY and CDR2 is FYNNEI in the germline V gene. The V and J ends lost 5 bases and 8 bases respectively, with 12 bases between them. This CDR3 contains 13 residues. CDR3 coding DNA: TGTGCCAGCAGTTCGACAGTTCTGGGGGAGCTGTTTTTT. Its protein is CASSSTVLGELFF.

The gene calls are TRBV6-1 and TRBJ1-1; 7 bases align to TRBD1. J lost 4 bases, V lost 5 bases, and 4 bases had no gene match. The germline V gene has CDR1 MNHNS and CDR2 SASEGT. The CDR3 length is 13 residues. The CDR3 is CASSPEGATEAFF. CDR3 in DNA: TGTGCCAGCAGTCCAGAGGGGGCCACTGAAGCTTTCTTT.